This is a list of T cell receptor beta chains from one sample in a study of T cell clonotyping in hematopoietic cell transplantation. Assay: immunoSEQ multiplex PCR; the TCRdb copy retains only in-frame clones and omits some. Among tens of thousands of clones listed, 94% were seen once. Specimen: peripheral blood mononuclear cells. These receptors were collected from a woman in her forties or fifties in good health. Some clones in this sample may be carry-over from other donors' samples. Both conserved end residues are part of each CDR3. Fields, in order: J gene, V gene, CDR3 length, CDR3 protein.

j_gene: TRBJ1-3; v_gene: TRBV7-2; len: 16; CDR3aa: CASSGSAPSSGNTIYF
j_gene: TRBJ2-3; v_gene: TRBV6-1; len: 15; CDR3aa: CASKMRDSFTDTQYF
j_gene: TRBJ1-2; v_gene: TRBV19; len: 12; CDR3aa: CASSIRAYGYTF
j_gene: TRBJ2-1; v_gene: TRBV11-3; len: 15; CDR3aa: CASSLDPRGMDEQFF
j_gene: TRBJ2-6; v_gene: TRBV14; len: 15; CDR3aa: CASSQGGAGANVLTF
j_gene: TRBJ2-7; v_gene: TRBV29-1; len: 11; CDR3aa: CSVGETIEQYF
j_gene: TRBJ1-6; v_gene: TRBV5-6; len: 16; CDR3aa: CASSLYSSSYNSPLHF
j_gene: TRBJ1-3; v_gene: TRBV9; len: 15; CDR3aa: CASSVQSGSGNTIYF
j_gene: TRBJ1-4; v_gene: TRBV11-1; len: 13; CDR3aa: CASSSSTTEKLFF
j_gene: TRBJ1-5; v_gene: TRBV19; len: 17; CDR3aa: CASSTPPGTGPYQPQHF
j_gene: TRBJ2-7; v_gene: TRBV6-6; len: 13; CDR3aa: CASSYVSGYEQYF